The 29 T cell receptor beta chains below were found in one sample sequenced in a study of OX40 agonist ivuxolimab in advanced cancers. Assay: immunoSEQ multiplex PCR; the TCRdb copy retains only in-frame clones and omits some. Among about 83,000 clones listed, about four fifths were seen once. Sequenced here: CD4+ or CD8+ T cells sorted from blood, sampled in a trial of the OX40 agonist ivuxolimab. The receptors were gathered from an adult with an advanced solid tumor such as melanoma, head and neck, liver or kidney cancer.

The CDR3 DNA sequence: TGTGCCAGCGGGGGCCTGACTGAAGCTTTCTTT. Protein product: CASGGLTEAFF. V is TRBV11-3 and J is TRBJ1-1; D is possibly TRBD1 (6 bases). Germline CDR1 SGHNT, CDR2 YENEEA. The CDR3 runs to 11 residues. Trimming took 8 bases from V and 5 from J, leaving 9 bases between them.

In regard to this clone: One end of the junction is discordant with germline, which a read error may explain. The sample contains more than one DNA sequence encoding this CDR3. The J gene is TRBJ1-2, the V gene TRBV6-5; D possibly corresponds to TRBD1 (6 bases). Germline V gene lookup returns CDR1 MNHEY and CDR2 SVGAGI. This CDR3 has 13 residues. The DNA for the CDR3 is TGCGCCAGCAGTGGGAGGGGGTCCTATGGCTACACCTTC. Its translation: CASSGRGSYGYTF.

CDR3 nucleotide sequence: TGTGCCTGGGACCGACTAGCGGGGTCCGGGGAGCTGTTTTTT. It is translated as CAWDRLAGSGELFF. The V gene is TRBV30, the J gene TRBJ2-2; TRBD2 matches at 11 bases. The CDR3 is 14 amino acids. The V and J ends lost 5 bases and 6 bases, in that order; junction bases with no gene match: 5. Germline CDR1 is GTSNPN and CDR2 is SVGIG (reference sequence).

About this clone itself: An end of the junction does not agree with germline; a read error may underlie this. The gene calls are TRBV6-6 and TRBJ2-1; D uncertain. CDR1 is MNHNY and CDR2 is SVGAGI in the germline V gene (reference sequence). The CDR3 runs to 14 residues. CDR3: CVSEMVLSYNEQFF. As DNA, the CDR3 is TGTGTCAGCGAAATGGTTTTGTCCTACAATGAGCAGTTCTTC.

This chain links TRBV19 with TRBJ2-4; D unclear. Germline V gene data show CDR1 as LNHDA and CDR2 as SQIVND (reference sequence). Between the trimmed V and J ends, which lost 9 bases and 4 bases, there was a span of 7 bases. This CDR3 has 11 amino acids. The chain's CDR3 is CARRVKNIQYF. For the CDR3, the DNA is TGTGCCAGACGGGTGAAAAACATTCAGTACTTC.

The chain couples TRBV2 to TRBJ2-7, with D possibly called TRBD1 or TRBD2 (5 bases each). This CDR3 spans 15 amino acids. V lost 5 bases and J 0 bases, leaving 14 bases between the germline ends. Germline V gene lookup returns CDR1 SNHLY and CDR2 FYNNEI. CDR3 DNA: TGTGCCAGCAGTAAGGGACCGCGGAACTCCTACGAGCAGTACTTC. This sequence encodes CASSKGPRNSYEQYF.

This chain's CDR3 is CASTRGVSNEKLFF. The CDR3 nucleotides are TGTGCCAGCACTAGGGGCGTTAGTAATGAAAAACTGTTTTTT. The V call is TRBV6-1, the J call TRBJ1-4, with a tentative D call TRBD1 (5 bases). This CDR3 is built from 14 residues. Trimming took 7 bases from V and 4 from J, leaving 13 bases between them. From germline, CDR1 is MNHNS and CDR2 SASEGT.

V and J are TRBV15 and TRBJ1-1; D call uncertain. CDR1 LNHNV and CDR2 YYDKDF come from the germline V gene (reference sequence). V was cut by 0 bases and J by 3 bases, with 2 bases left in between. The CDR3 covers 12 residues. CDR3 residues: CATSRDYTEAFF. In DNA form, the CDR3 reads TGTGCCACCAGCAGAGATTACACTGAAGCTTTCTTT.

The V and J genes are TRBV9 and TRBJ1-5; TRBD1 aligns across 8 bases. The J segment lost 2 bases and the V segment lost 4 bases, leaving 2 bases of the junction unmatched. Germline V gene lookup returns CDR1 SGDLS and CDR2 YYNGEE. CDR3 length equals 14 residues. CDR3: CASSLTGGNQPQHF. The CDR3 nucleotides read TGTGCCAGCAGCCTGACAGGGGGCAATCAGCCCCAGCATTTT.

This sequence joins TRBV4-1 and TRBJ2-5; 15 bases map to TRBD2. V dropped 0 bases and J dropped 2; count of bases not matched to a gene: 4. CDR3 length: 18 residues. The germline V gene encodes CDR1 MGHRA and CDR2 YSYEKL. The CDR3 is CASSQDLGLAGGQETQYF. Here the CDR3 DNA reads TGCGCCAGCAGCCAAGATTTGGGACTAGCGGGGGGTCAAGAGACCCAGTACTTC.

The rearrangement uses TRBV19 and TRBJ1-1, with TRBD1 matching over 7 bases. The germline V gene encodes CDR1 LNHDA and CDR2 SQIVND (reference sequence). V lost 7 bases and J lost 3; bases outside the gene matches: 20. CDR3 length: 18 amino acids. This CDR3 is CASKRAPPGQAFDTEAFF. Written as DNA, the CDR3 is TGTGCCAGTAAACGAGCCCCACCCGGACAGGCCTTTGACACTGAAGCTTTCTTT.

The V gene is TRBV6-1, the J gene TRBJ2-5; 7 positions agree with TRBD1. The CDR3 runs to 16 residues. V was pared by 2 bases and J by 2 bases, with 8 bases of the junction left unmatched. Germline CDR1 is MNHNS and CDR2 is SASEGT. Here the CDR3 reads CASSEWGTDLQETQYF. In nucleotides, the CDR3 is TGTGCCAGCAGTGAATGGGGGACAGACTTACAAGAGACCCAGTACTTC.

The CDR3 nucleotides read TGTGCCAGCAGCTTGTTGACAGGGGGTATCTACGAGCAGTACTTC. Amino acids: CASSLLTGGIYEQYF. V is TRBV5-6 and J is TRBJ2-7, with 9 positions matching TRBD1. The CDR3 sequence is 15 residues long. CDR1 is SGHDT, CDR2 YYEEEE, per germline. Trimming took 1 base from V and 3 from J; bases not matched to a gene: 5.

The chain employs TRBV5-4 and TRBJ2-1; TRBD2 aligns across 8 bases. The CDR3 is 13 residues long. V lost 4 bases to trimming and J lost 9 bases; unmatched junction nucleotides: 6. The germline V gene has CDR1 SGHNT and CDR2 YYREEE (reference sequence). The CDR3 region has the DNA TGTGCCAGCAGCCGAGCGGGGGCCGGTGAGCAGTTCTTC. This encodes CASSRAGAGEQFF.

The chain couples TRBV27 to TRBJ2-2; D gene ambiguous. Germline values: CDR1 MNHEY, CDR2 SMNVEV (reference sequence). The V end was cut by 3 bases, the J end by 1 base, with 6 bases between. This CDR3 spans 14 amino acids. The CDR3, as DNA: TGTGCCAGCAGTTTGCGTCGGAACACCGGGGAGCTGTTTTTT. This gives the protein CASSLRRNTGELFF.

The gene calls are TRBV6-1 and TRBJ2-3; D possibly corresponds to TRBD2 (6 bases). V was trimmed by 10 bases and J by 7 bases, leaving 21 bases between them. Germline loops: CDR1 MNHNS, CDR2 SASEGT. This CDR3 contains 14 residues. DNA of the CDR3: TGTGCCACGGAGTCATTCGCGGGGATTTATACGCAGTATTTT. Protein: CATESFAGIYTQYF.

The chain joins TRBV19 to TRBJ1-1; 7 bases are shared with TRBD1. The CDR3 runs to 14 residues. From germline, CDR1 is LNHDA and CDR2 SQIVND (reference sequence). J lost 1 base, V lost 6 bases, and 5 bases had no gene match. The DNA for the CDR3 is TGTGCCAGTAGGGGAGGGACAGCGAACACTGAAGCTTTCTTT. It is translated as CASRGGTANTEAFF. Full variable domain (missing parts from reference TRBV19 and TRBJ1-1): DGGITQSPKYLFRKEGQNVTLSCEQNLNHDAMYWYRQDPGQGLRLIYYSQIVNDFQKGDIAEGYSVSREKKESFPLTVTSAQKNPTAFYLCASRGGTANTEAFFGQGTRLTVV.

The V and J genes are TRBV6-1 and TRBJ2-1; perhaps D is TRBD1 or TRBD2 (5 bases each). Germline V gene lookup returns CDR1 MNHNS and CDR2 SASEGT. CDR3 length equals 14 residues. Deletions cut 3 bases from V and 7 bases from J, with 13 bases between. The CDR3 sequence is CASSEGVFLNEQFF. In DNA form, the CDR3 reads TGTGCCAGCAGTGAGGGGGTTTTCCTTAATGAGCAGTTCTTC.

The chain recombines TRBV11-2 with TRBJ2-1, with 8 bases aligning to TRBD1. After removal of 3 bases from V and 0 bases from J, the junction contained 1 base not matched to a gene. The CDR3 length is 15 residues. The germline V gene has CDR1 SGHAT and CDR2 FQNNGV. The CDR3 bases are TGTGCCAGCAGCTTCGGACAGGGCTCCTACAATGAGCAGTTCTTC. This encodes CASSFGQGSYNEQFF.

The chain is built from TRBV7-2 and TRBJ2-5; D is unclear. Germline loops: CDR1 SGHTA, CDR2 FQGNSA. V was pared by 4 bases and J by 7 bases, with 10 bases between. This CDR3 spans 12 amino acids. CDR3 sequence: CASSYHPGTQYF. The CDR3 DNA follows: TGTGCCAGCAGCTACCACCCCGGGACCCAGTACTTC.

This chain connects TRBV2 to TRBJ2-1; D remains unclear. CDR1 and CDR2 from the germline V gene are SNHLY and FYNNEI. V lost 8 bases and J 6 bases, leaving 20 bases between the germline ends. The CDR3 consists of 15 residues. CDR3 residues: CASSPPQKAPNEQFF. The DNA for the CDR3 is TGTGCCAGCTCACCCCCCCAAAAAGCCCCCAATGAGCAGTTCTTC.

The J gene is TRBJ1-1, the V gene TRBV2; D gene ambiguous. V was trimmed by 8 bases and J by 0 bases, leaving 10 bases between them. Germline V gives CDR1 SNHLY, CDR2 FYNNEI. This CDR3 is 13 amino acids long. This chain's CDR3 is CASENSMNTEAFF. CDR3 in DNA: TGTGCCAGCGAGAACTCGATGAACACTGAAGCTTTCTTT.

The V call is TRBV27, the J call TRBJ1-2; TRBD1 matches 7 bases. The CDR3 sequence is 14 residues long. Losses at the gene ends were 4 bases for V and 4 bases for J; bases not matched to a gene: 6. The germline V gene has CDR1 MNHEY and CDR2 SMNVEV (reference sequence). CDR3 loop: CASSSPGQLYGYTF. The CDR3 DNA reads as TGTGCCAGCAGTTCGCCGGGACAGCTCTATGGCTACACCTTC.

This chain connects TRBV7-9 to TRBJ2-3; perhaps TRBD2 as D (6 bases). Germline CDR1 SEHNR, CDR2 FQNEAQ (reference sequence). V gave up 4 bases and J gave up 4 bases, with 9 bases separating them. The CDR3 contains 13 residues. The CDR3 loop reads CASSSWGADTQYF. As DNA, the CDR3 is TGTGCCAGCAGCTCGTGGGGGGCAGATACGCAGTATTTT.

CDR3 sequence (DNA): TGTGCCAGCAGTGAAGCGGACAGGGGGCGCTTGTCCTATCGGCCCCAGCATTTT. It specifies CASSEADRGRLSYRPQHF. The chain couples TRBV6-1 to TRBJ1-5, with 11 bases matching TRBD1. The CDR3 has 18 residues. Germline V gene sequence: CDR1 MNHNS, CDR2 SASEGT. The junction had 13 bases not matched to a gene; V was cut back by 0 bases and J by 9 bases.

The rearrangement uses TRBV7-3 and TRBJ1-2; 7 positions agree with TRBD1. This CDR3 is built from 12 residues. Trimming took 4 bases from V and 4 from J; bases not matched to a gene: 0. The germline CDR1 and CDR2 sequences are SGHTA and FQGTGA. CDR3 region: CASSSGGYGYTF. The CDR3 region has the DNA TGTGCCAGCAGCTCAGGGGGCTATGGCTACACCTTC.

This chain connects TRBV11-3 to TRBJ2-3; 14 bases line up with TRBD2. This CDR3 has 16 amino acids. Germline assignment: CDR1 SGHNT and CDR2 YENEEA. V trimming: 3 bases; J trimming: 1 base; junction bases outside the gene matches: 0. CDR3 residues: CASSLGLAGGTDTQYF. CDR3 nucleotides: TGTGCCAGCAGCTTGGGACTAGCGGGGGGCACAGATACGCAGTATTTT.

The chain carries TRBV7-3 and TRBJ2-1, with D possibly TRBD1 on 6 matching bases. Trimming stripped 5 bases from V and 0 bases from J, with 17 bases between. Germline V gene data show CDR1 as SGHTA and CDR2 as FQGTGA. This CDR3 spans 17 amino acids. DNA of the CDR3: TGTGCCAGCAGCCGCAGGGGTGGCGGGCCCTCCTACAATGAGCAGTTCTTC. It codes for CASSRRGGGPSYNEQFF.

The gene calls are TRBV6-5 and TRBJ2-7, with a tentative D call TRBD1 (5 bases). Germline values: CDR1 MNHEY, CDR2 SVGAGI. Trimming pared 2 bases from V and 5 bases from J, leaving 16 bases between. CDR3 length: 15 amino acids. The CDR3 sequence is CASSYGAALGHEQYF. The CDR3 coding sequence is TGTGCCAGCAGTTACGGGGCAGCCCTGGGGCACGAGCAGTACTTC.